These 25 T cell receptor beta chains were sequenced from one sample in a study of neoadjuvant anti-PD-1 for oral cavity cancer (dated by TCRdb to 2020 to 2023). The label giving this sample's time point can be read as: after neoadjuvant nivolumab, at surgical resection. The library was prepared using the immunoSEQ multiplex PCR assay. TCRdb stores this immuneACCESS table with in-frame sequences only. Part of the clones is absent; in the studies checked, under half of the shortfall reflects unresolved V genes, and no reason is known for the rest. The sample table contains tens of thousands of clones; only one count was recorded for roughly 84% of them. Nearly 3.5% of the sample lies in the top ten. The sample was PBMCs, taken after nivolumab (anti-PD-1) treatment. These receptors all stem from a person aged 40 to 85 with oral cavity squamous cell carcinoma.

This chain links TRBV11-2 with TRBJ2-1, with D unresolved. This CDR3 spans 15 amino acids. Germline V gene data show CDR1 as SGHAT and CDR2 as FQNNGV. V was trimmed by 1 base and J by 0 bases, leaving 7 bases between them. For the CDR3, the DNA is TGTGCCAGCAGCTTAGGCGCGGACTCCTACAATGAGCAGTTCTTC. Protein sequence: CASSLGADSYNEQFF.

The chain carries TRBV5-4 and TRBJ2-7; unclear D gene. The ends were cut back, 2 bases at V and 3 bases at J, with 6 bases in the middle. Germline V gene sequence: CDR1 SGHNT, CDR2 YYREEE (reference sequence). The CDR3 is 12 amino acids. Here the CDR3 reads CASSFSGYEQYF. The CDR3 DNA is TGTGCCAGCAGCTTTTCGGGCTACGAGCAGTACTTC.

The chain has TRBV4-1 and TRBJ2-7, with a tentative D call TRBD1 (6 bases). Trimming took off 4 bases at V and 9 bases at J, with 25 bases between the two ends. The CDR3 sequence is 16 residues long. CDR1 and CDR2 (germline): MGHRA, YSYEKL. In DNA form, the CDR3 reads TGCGCCAGCAGCCCAGGGGACACCTGGGTTTTGGGCGGGCAGTACTTC. It is translated as CASSPGDTWVLGGQYF.

The genes are TRBV14 and TRBJ1-2; weak D call: TRBD1 (6 bases). V gave up 0 bases and J gave up 4 bases, with 9 bases separating them. This CDR3 has 14 residues. Germline CDR1 reads SGHDN; CDR2 reads FVKESK. The CDR3 region is CASSQDTGPYGYTF. The CDR3 coding sequence is TGTGCCAGCAGCCAAGATACAGGGCCCTATGGCTACACCTTC.

The chain links TRBV29-1 to TRBJ2-2, with TRBD1 identical over 7 bases. CDR3 size: 13 residues. The trim removed 5 bases at V and 1 base at J, leaving 1 base unmatched. Germline assignment: CDR1 SQVTM and CDR2 ANQGSEA. CDR3 sequence reads: CSVHRGNTGELFF. The CDR3 nucleotides read TGCAGCGTTCACAGGGGGAACACCGGGGAGCTGTTTTTT.

The chain combines TRBV5-1 with TRBJ2-7; 7 nucleotides align to TRBD2. The germline CDR1 and CDR2 sequences are SGHRS and YFSETQ. CDR3 length: 15 residues. With 4 bases clipped from V and 3 bases from J, the junction kept 10 bases outside the gene matches. CDR3: CASSPLASGIYEQYF. CDR3 nucleotides: TGCGCCAGCAGCCCTCTGGCTAGCGGTATCTACGAGCAGTACTTC.

The chain carries TRBV11-2 and TRBJ1-4; D unresolved. Germline loops: CDR1 SGHAT, CDR2 FQNNGV. Deletions cut 0 bases from V and 9 bases from J, with 11 bases between. The CDR3 contains 14 residues. The CDR3 reads CASSLDPPDQKLFF. CDR3 nucleotide sequence: TGTGCCAGCAGCTTAGACCCTCCTGATCAAAAACTGTTTTTT.

The chain is built from TRBV6-1 and TRBJ1-2; D is unresolved. Germline lookup yields CDR1 MNHNS and CDR2 SASEGT. V lost 1 base and J lost 0, with 6 bases in between. This CDR3 spans 14 amino acids. The chain's CDR3 is CASSEDRANYGYTF. For the CDR3, the DNA is TGTGCCAGCAGTGAAGACAGAGCTAACTATGGCTACACCTTC.

This clone appeared once. The rearrangement uses TRBV10-3 and TRBJ2-6, with 8 bases identical to TRBD1. From germline, CDR1 is ENHRY and CDR2 SYGVKD. The CDR3 is 15 residues long. V lost 6 bases, J lost 6 bases, and 7 bases stayed unmatched. The CDR3 coding sequence is TGTGCCATCAGCGGAACAGGGGGAACGGCCAACGTCCTGACTTTC. Translating it yields CAISGTGGTANVLTF.

The J gene is TRBJ2-7, the V gene TRBV15, with D perhaps matching TRBD2 (6 bases). The V gene's germline CDR1 is LNHNV and CDR2 YYDKDF (reference sequence). Trimming cost V 5 bases and J 6 bases, with 20 bases left between them. The CDR3 is made up of 15 amino acids. CDR3 DNA: TGTGCCACCAGCCGGAAGACGGGGGACTGGGGCGAGCAGTACTTC. It encodes CATSRKTGDWGEQYF.

The DNA for the CDR3 is TGTGCCTGGAGTCCACAGGTGAACACTGAAGCTTTCTTT. Residues: CAWSPQVNTEAFF. The chain uses TRBV30 and TRBJ1-1; perhaps TRBD1 as D (5 bases). The CDR3 has 13 amino acids. Germline V gives CDR1 GTSNPN, CDR2 SVGIG (reference sequence). Trimming shortened V by 2 bases and J by 0 bases, and 7 bases separated the two germline ends.

The chain has TRBV7-3 and TRBJ2-3, with D perhaps matching TRBD1 or TRBD2 (5 bases each). V dropped 5 bases and J dropped 0 bases, with 9 bases sitting between them. The CDR3 sequence is 14 residues long. CDR1 and CDR2 from the germline V gene are SGHTA and FQGTGA. The CDR3 sequence is CASSRGPSTDTQYF. The CDR3 DNA reads as TGTGCCAGCAGCCGGGGCCCCAGCACAGATACGCAGTATTTT.

The rearrangement joins TRBV14 to TRBJ2-7, with D perhaps TRBD2 (6 bases). Germline V gene sequence: CDR1 SGHDN, CDR2 FVKESK. V was pared by 4 bases and J by 0 bases, with 10 bases between. The CDR3 is 14 residues long. CDR3 bases: TGTGCCAGCAGCCGGGCGGGAAGCTCCTACGAGCAGTACTTC. Residues: CASSRAGSSYEQYF.

The sample holds one count of this clone. V usage is TRBV6-4 and J usage is TRBJ2-6; D may be TRBD2 (6 bases). Germline CDR1 and CDR2: MRHNA and SNTAGT. V lost 6 bases, J lost 0 bases, and 15 bases lay in between. The CDR3 has 17 residues. The CDR3 DNA sequence: TGTGCCAGCAGCCCCGTGGGAGGCTTCTCTGGGGCCAACGTCCTGACTTTC. This translates into CASSPVGGFSGANVLTF.

The V call is TRBV27, the J call TRBJ2-1, with 12 nucleotides matching TRBD2. The CDR3 extends over 14 amino acids. Germline V CDR1 and CDR2: MNHEY, SMNVEV (reference sequence). The V gene end was trimmed by 6 bases and the J gene end by 9 bases; junction bases not matched to a gene: 6. The CDR3, as DNA: TGTGCCAGCAGCACGGGACTAGCGGGTATTGAGCAGTTCTTC. This gives the protein CASSTGLAGIEQFF.

The genes are TRBV9 and TRBJ1-2; D is possibly TRBD1 (6 bases). This CDR3 is 14 amino acids long. V was shortened by 3 bases and J by 4 bases, with 13 bases between the two germline ends. Germline V gives CDR1 SGDLS, CDR2 YYNGEE. CDR3 sequence (DNA): TGTGCCAGCAGCGCACCGGGGGGCGGCTATGGCTACACCTTC. This encodes CASSAPGGGYGYTF. The full variable domain, in which reference TRBV9 and TRBJ1-2 provide the parts outside the CDR3, is DSGVTQTPKHLITATGQRVTLRCSPRSGDLSVYWYQQSLDQGLQFLIQYYNGEERAKGNILERFSAQQFPDLHSELNLSSLELGDSALYFCASSAPGGGYGYTFGSGTRLTVV.

This rearrangement joins TRBV29-1 to TRBJ2-7; no firm D call. The CDR3 extends over 12 amino acids. The V gene's germline CDR1 is SQVTM and CDR2 ANQGSEA. V was pared by 6 bases and J by 2 bases, with 11 bases between. Written as DNA, the CDR3 is TGCAGCGTCAAAGACGGACCCTACGAGCAGTACTTC. This gives the protein CSVKDGPYEQYF.

This clone came up a few times. The rearrangement joins TRBV10-3 to TRBJ1-2; no definite D call. This CDR3 spans 12 amino acids. With 2 bases removed from V and 8 bases from J, the gap between germline ends came to 9 bases. Germline V gene sequence: CDR1 ENHRY, CDR2 SYGVKD. The CDR3 sequence is CAISEAVEGYTF. For the CDR3, the DNA is TGTGCCATCAGTGAGGCGGTAGAGGGCTACACCTTC.

This sequence joins TRBV29-1 and TRBJ1-2; unclear D gene. Germline values: CDR1 SQVTM, CDR2 ANQGSEA. The ends were cut back, 1 base at V and 8 bases at J, with 5 bases in the middle. The length of the CDR3 is 10 residues. The DNA for the CDR3 is TGCAGCGTTGAAGGGGAGGGCTACACCTTC. It specifies CSVEGEGYTF. Based on the CDR3 plus reference TRBV29-1 and TRBJ1-2, the full variable domain is SAVISQKPSRDICQRGTSLTIQCQVDSQVTMMFWYRQQPGQSLTLIATANQGSEATYESGFVIDKFPISRPNLTFSTLTVSNMSPEDSSIYLCSVEGEGYTFGSGTRLTVV.

The chain joins TRBV27 to TRBJ2-3; D unresolved. The ends were cut back, 7 bases at V and 8 bases at J, with 25 bases in the middle. Germline CDR1 MNHEY, CDR2 SMNVEV (reference sequence). This CDR3 is 16 amino acids long. CDR3 region: CASNSLPLTKNTTQYF. CDR3 in DNA: TGTGCCAGCAACTCCCTACCCCTTACCAAGAATACTACGCAGTATTTT.

This sequence joins TRBV5-1 and TRBJ2-1; 7 positions agree with TRBD2. CDR1 and CDR2 from the germline V gene are SGHRS and YFSETQ. V was pared by 4 bases and J by 9 bases, with 13 bases of the junction left unmatched. This CDR3 has 15 amino acids. CDR3 region: CASSGGSQVTREQFF. The CDR3, as DNA: TGCGCCAGCAGCGGCGGGAGTCAGGTTACGCGTGAGCAGTTCTTC.

This chain connects TRBV7-3 to TRBJ2-1; 7 nucleotides line up with TRBD2. J gave up 3 bases and V 1 base, and 9 bases lay outside the gene matches. CDR3 length equals 17 residues. CDR1 SGHTA and CDR2 FQGTGA come from the germline V gene. In nucleotides, the CDR3 is TGTGCCAGCAGCTTAAGTAGTGGAGCTAGCGGCTACAATGAGCAGTTCTTC. This codes for CASSLSSGASGYNEQFF.

The gene calls are TRBV11-2 and TRBJ2-7; 9 bases line up with TRBD1. The germline V gene has CDR1 SGHAT and CDR2 FQNNGV. The CDR3 totals 14 residues. V gave up 6 bases and J gave up 4 bases; unmatched junction bases: 7. The CDR3 region is CASRPSGTGYEQYF. The CDR3 bases are TGTGCCAGCAGGCCCTCCGGGACAGGGTACGAGCAGTACTTC. The variable domain in full, completed from reference TRBV11-2 and TRBJ2-7, reads EAGVAQSPRYKIIEKRQSVAFWCNPISGHATLYWYQQILGQGPKLLIQFQNNGVVDDSQLPKDRFSAERLKGVDSTLKIQPAKLEDSAVYLCASRPSGTGYEQYFGPGTRLTVT.

The rearrangement uses TRBV9 and TRBJ1-1; maybe TRBD1 (6 bases). This CDR3 contains 14 residues. Germline CDR1 is SGDLS and CDR2 is YYNGEE. The ends were cut back, 4 bases at V and 2 bases at J, with 12 bases in the middle. DNA for the CDR3: TGTGCCAGCAGCATATGGGACACCAACACTGAAGCTTTCTTT. Its translation: CASSIWDTNTEAFF.

This clone has just a few counts. The chain has TRBV13 and TRBJ2-7; 10 bases line up with TRBD2. The V gene end was trimmed by 5 bases and the J gene end by 0 bases; junction bases not matched to a gene: 1. Germline values: CDR1 PRHDT, CDR2 FYEKMQ (reference sequence). The CDR3 totals 14 residues. DNA of the CDR3: TGTGCCAGCAGCCAGCGGGAGGGCTCCTACGAGCAGTACTTC. The encoded protein is CASSQREGSYEQYF.